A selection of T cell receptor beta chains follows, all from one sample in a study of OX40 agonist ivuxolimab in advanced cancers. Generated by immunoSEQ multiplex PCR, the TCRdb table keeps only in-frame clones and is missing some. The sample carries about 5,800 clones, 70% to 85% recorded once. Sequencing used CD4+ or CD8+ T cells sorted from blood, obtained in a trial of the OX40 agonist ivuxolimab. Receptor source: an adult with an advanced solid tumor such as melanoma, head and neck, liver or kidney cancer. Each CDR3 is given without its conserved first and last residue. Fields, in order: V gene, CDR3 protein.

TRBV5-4 ASSLGQGLEKLF
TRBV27 ASSSLAQGLQETQY
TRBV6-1 ASSEGQRYEQY
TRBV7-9 ASSFSVSQETQY
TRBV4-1 ASSRGRDEQY
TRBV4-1 ASSQVPGQGRETQY
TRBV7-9 ASSLSPGQGANEQF
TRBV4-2 ASSQAKVWATEAF
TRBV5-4 ASSLLAGYEQY
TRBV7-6 ASSSGQFLTEAF
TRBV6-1 ASSETPGWF
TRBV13 ASSPGVEQF
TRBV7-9 ASSRGIGNEQF
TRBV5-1 ASSLANANYEQY
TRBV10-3 AISVSGGAKDTQY
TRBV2 ASVREGNEQF
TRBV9 ASSVTSSGGGNEQF
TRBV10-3 AIRSGFPYEQY
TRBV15 ATSISQGADTEAF
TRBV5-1 ASSYYQQGRNTEAF
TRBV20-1 SAPIAGGQD
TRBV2 ASSDASGYEQY
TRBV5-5 ASSLDLYEQY
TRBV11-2 ASSLEPETYEQY
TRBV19 ASSIVSRTDELF
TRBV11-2 ASSLVWGNTEAF
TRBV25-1 ASSDGQRSTEAF
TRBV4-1 ASSPVKGADEQY
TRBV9 ASSVDRDPSYEQY
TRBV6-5 ASSLDRVPDQPQH
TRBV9 ASSVGQAVDTEAF
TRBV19 ASSGDTNYVGQY
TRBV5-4 ASSLGGAQTETQY
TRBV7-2 ASSLALAYEQY
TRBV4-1 ASSQDRGTNYGYT
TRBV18 ASSLRGLYGYT
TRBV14 ASSQGTSSTGELF
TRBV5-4 ASSLSGLGNEQF
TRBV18 ASSSLGGAPVEEKLF
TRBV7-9 ASSFMLAGEETQY
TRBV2 ASSEMVRRTDTQY
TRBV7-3 ASRPDRDTEAF
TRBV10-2 ASNGAGYGYT